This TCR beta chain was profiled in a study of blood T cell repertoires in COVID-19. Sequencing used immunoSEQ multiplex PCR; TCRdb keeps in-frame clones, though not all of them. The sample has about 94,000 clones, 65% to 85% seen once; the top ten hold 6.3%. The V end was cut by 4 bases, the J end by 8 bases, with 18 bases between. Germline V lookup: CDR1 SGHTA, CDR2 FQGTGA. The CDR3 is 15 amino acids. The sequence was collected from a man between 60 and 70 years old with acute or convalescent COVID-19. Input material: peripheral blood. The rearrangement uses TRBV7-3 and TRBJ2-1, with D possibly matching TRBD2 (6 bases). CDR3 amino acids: CASSSAGTFSDEQFF. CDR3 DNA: TGTGCCAGCAGCTCCGCCGGGACTTTTAGCGATGAGCAGTTCTTC. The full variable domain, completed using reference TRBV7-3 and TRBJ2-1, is GAGVSQTPSNKVTEKGKYVELRCDPISGHTALYWYRQSLGQGPEFLIYFQGTGAADDSGLPNDRFFAVRPEGSVSTLKIQRTERGDSAVYLCASSSAGTFSDEQFFGPGTRLTVL.